These T cell receptor beta chains were read from a single sample in a study of T cells after yellow fever vaccination. TCRdb re-derived calls from the 5' RACE reads in MiXCR, one entry per CDR3 protein. Seen here are 550,000 to 750,000 distinct CDR3 sequences, about 13% observed once, and the top ten hold around 15%. The specimen was PBMCs, collected on the day of the yellow fever booster vaccination. The receptors originated from a man under 40 who received the YFV17D yellow fever vaccine. CDR3s include the opening cysteine and the closing phenylalanine or tryptophan. D genes are given only for firm matches. Rows may omit the clone size; those that give it use once, few, many or a size class.

>.|TRBJ2-7|TRBV6-6|.
TGTGCCAGCAAGGCCGCCACCTGGGAGCAGTACTTC
CASKAATWEQYF
>few|TRBJ2-7|TRBV7-2|.
TGTGCCAGCAGCCCCCCAGTACGATACGAGCAGTACTTC
CASSPPVRYEQYF
>.|TRBJ2-4|TRBV20-1|TRBD1
TGCAGTGCTTCCAACAGGGGGCCGATCGCCAAAAACATTCAGTACTTC
CSASNRGPIAKNIQYF
>once|TRBJ2-1|TRBV27|.
TGTGCCAGCAGTTTTTATTTGGGGGGTGAGCAGTTCTTC
CASSFYLGGEQFF
>.|TRBJ2-3|TRBV30|.
TGTGCCTGGGGACAGAACGGAGATACGCAGTATTTT
CAWGQNGDTQYF
>.|TRBJ1-2|TRBV12-3/TRBV12-4|TRBD1
TGTGCCAGCAGTTGGCCAGGGGGCTATGGCTACACCTTC
CASSWPGGYGYTF
>many|TRBJ2-1|TRBV5-5|.
TGTGCCAGCAGCTTGGGGCTAGCTTCCTACAATGAGCAGTTCTTC
CASSLGLASYNEQFF
>many|TRBJ2-3|TRBV4-2|.
TGTGCCAGCAGCCAAGATCGCAGGGATACGCAGTATTTT
CASSQDRRDTQYF
>.|TRBJ2-1|TRBV19|TRBD2
TGTGCCAGTAGAGGGCTAGCGGGAGGGGCCCATTACGGTGAGCAGTTCTTC
CASRGLAGGAHYGEQFF
>.|TRBJ2-7|TRBV7-8|TRBD2
TGTGCCAGCAGCTTAGAGATCACCCCTAGCGGTTCCTACGAGCAGTACTTC
CASSLEITPSGSYEQYF
>few|TRBJ2-3|TRBV18|TRBD2
TGTGCCAGCTCACCCTCCGGGACTAGCGGGAGGGCAGATACGCAGTATTTT
CASSPSGTSGRADTQYF
>few|TRBJ2-7|TRBV5-8|TRBD2
TGTGCCAGCAGCCACCTTAGCGGGAGTGGGTACGAGCAGTACTTC
CASSHLSGSGYEQYF
>few|TRBJ2-7|TRBV7-8|TRBD2
TGTGCCAGCAGCTTACCTCAAGATTTCCGACTAGCGGGAGACGAGCAGTACTTC
CASSLPQDFRLAGDEQYF
>few|TRBJ2-2|TRBV9|TRBD1
TGTGCCAGCAGCGTACGACAGGGGGCCTCCGGGGAGCTGTTTTTT
CASSVRQGASGELFF
>.|TRBJ1-1|TRBV5-1|TRBD1
TGCGCCAGCAGCTATCCAGCCGGGACAGGGAAAAACACTGAAGCTTTCTTT
CASSYPAGTGKNTEAFF
>once|TRBJ2-6|TRBV10-3|.
TGTGCCATCAGTGAGTCGGATGGGATTAGCTCTGGGGCCAACGTCCTGACTTTC
CAISESDGISSGANVLTF
>few|TRBJ2-2|TRBV12-3/TRBV12-4|.
TGTGCCAGCAGTTTATGGGCTAGCGCCAACACCGGGGAGCTGTTTTTT
CASSLWASANTGELFF
>once|TRBJ2-1|TRBV7-2|.
TGTGCCAGCAGCCTGGGGGGTGAAGTACCTGTCGATGAGCAGTTCTTC
CASSLGGEVPVDEQFF
>.|TRBJ2-5|TRBV7-2|.
TGTGCCAGCAGCTGGGGGCAGACCCAGTACTTC
CASSWGQTQYF
>few|TRBJ2-5|TRBV5-5|.
TGTGCCAGCATCAACCCTACTCGGGAGACCCAGTACTTC
CASINPTRETQYF
>few|TRBJ2-2|TRBV12-3/TRBV12-4|.
TGTGCCAGCAGCCCATCCCCGCGTCGCGTTACCGGGGAGCTGTTTTTT
CASSPSPRRVTGELFF
>few|TRBJ2-7|TRBV6-5|TRBD1
TGTGCCAGCAGCAGGGGAGGGGGACAGGGGTCCTACGAGCAGTACTTC
CASSRGGGQGSYEQYF
>.|TRBJ2-1|TRBV20-1|.
TGCAGTGCTAGACAGGTCTATTTCTTCTATGAGCAGTTCTTC
CSARQVYFFYEQFF
>many|TRBJ2-1|TRBV5-1|.
TGCGCCAGCAGCGGCCAGGTCTACAATGAGCAGTTCTTC
CASSGQVYNEQFF
>.|TRBJ2-1|TRBV7-2|TRBD2
TGTGCCAGCAGCTTAACGGCGGGAGGGAACAATGAGCAGTTCTTC
CASSLTAGGNNEQFF
>many|TRBJ1-3|TRBV12-3/TRBV12-4|.
TGTGCCAGCAGTTTAATCGGGTCTGGAAACACCATATATTTT
CASSLIGSGNTIYF
>.|TRBJ2-2|TRBV5-4|.
TGTGCCAGCAGCTTGTTAAGGAGTCCCGGGGAGCTGTTTTTT
CASSLLRSPGELFF
>.|TRBJ2-7|TRBV20-1|.
TGCAGTGCTACCTACCCCTGGGACACTACCTACGAGCAGTACTTC
CSATYPWDTTYEQYF
>few|TRBJ2-1|TRBV11-2|TRBD2
TGTGCCAGCAGCCCCCGGACTAGCGGGATAGACTCCTACAATGAGCAGTTCTTC
CASSPRTSGIDSYNEQFF
>few|TRBJ1-1|TRBV7-2|.
TGTGCCAGCAGCCAACTGGGGTCGCTGAACACTGAAGCTTTCTTT
CASSQLGSLNTEAFF
>.|TRBJ1-6|TRBV6-1|TRBD1
TGTGCCAGCACCCACCCGGGACAGGGAGAATCACCCCTCCACTTT
CASTHPGQGESPLHF
>.|TRBJ1-4|TRBV6-1|TRBD1
TGTGCCAGCAGTGAGACAGGGGGCGCGGAAAAACTGTTTTTT
CASSETGGAEKLFF
>.|TRBJ2-4|TRBV20-1|TRBD2
TGCAGTGCTAGAGATACTAGCGGATTAGCCAAAAACATTCAGTACTTC
CSARDTSGLAKNIQYF
>.|TRBJ1-2|TRBV7-8|.
TGTGCCAGCAGCTTAGCCGGGTGGGACTATGGCTACACCTTC
CASSLAGWDYGYTF
>few|TRBJ2-5|TRBV6-1|.
TGTGCCAGCAGACTACGGCGGATGGGAACGGGGGACCAAGAGACCCAGTACTTC
CASRLRRMGTGDQETQYF
>few|TRBJ2-3|TRBV12-5|.
TGTGCTAGTGGTTTGGTCGGCGGAGCCCACGATACGCAGTATTTT
CASGLVGGAHDTQYF
>few|TRBJ2-3|TRBV20-1|TRBD2
TGCAGTGCTTTCCGACTAGCGGGAGGCCGGGGGGATACGCAGTATTTT
CSAFRLAGGRGDTQYF
>.|TRBJ2-6|TRBV6-5|TRBD1
TGTGCCAGCAGTATACAGGGGACTGGGGCCAACGTCCTGACTTTC
CASSIQGTGANVLTF
>many|TRBJ2-4|TRBV4-3|.
TGCGCCAGCAGCAAACAGCGGTCGGACATTCAGTACTTC
CASSKQRSDIQYF
>.|TRBJ2-7|TRBV12-3/TRBV12-4|.
TGTGCCAGCGGATACGAACCTCACCTCCGGGACAAGTCCGAGCAGTACTTC
CASGYEPHLRDKSEQYF
>.|TRBJ2-7|TRBV14|.
TGTGCCAGCACTCCAGGGCCCTCCTACGAGCAGTACTTC
CASTPGPSYEQYF
>.|TRBJ2-1|TRBV6-2/TRBV6-3|TRBD2
TGTGCCAGCAGTTACTCCGGGACTAGCGTTAGGGGATCCTACAATGAGCAGTTCTTC
CASSYSGTSVRGSYNEQFF
>.|TRBJ2-6|TRBV27|.
TGTGCCAGCAGTTTAAAGGCCAGCTCTGGGGCCAACGTCCTGACTTTC
CASSLKASSGANVLTF
>many|TRBJ2-7|TRBV12-3/TRBV12-4|.
TGTGCCAGCAGCCCCGGACAACTTTCTTACGAGCAGTACTTC
CASSPGQLSYEQYF
>few|TRBJ2-3|TRBV28|.
TGTGCCAGCAGTTTGGAGGTGGAGGGTCTCAATACGCAGTATTTT
CASSLEVEGLNTQYF